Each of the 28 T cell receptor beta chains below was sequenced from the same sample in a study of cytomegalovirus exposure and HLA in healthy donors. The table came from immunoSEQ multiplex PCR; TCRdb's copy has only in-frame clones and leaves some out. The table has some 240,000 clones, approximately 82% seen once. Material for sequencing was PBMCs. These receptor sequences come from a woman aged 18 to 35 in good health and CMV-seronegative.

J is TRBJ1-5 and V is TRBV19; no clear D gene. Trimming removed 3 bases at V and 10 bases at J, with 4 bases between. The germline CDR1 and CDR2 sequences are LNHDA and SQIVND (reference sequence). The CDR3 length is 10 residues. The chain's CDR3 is CASSIDPQHF. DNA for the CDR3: TGTGCCAGTAGTATTGACCCCCAGCATTTT.

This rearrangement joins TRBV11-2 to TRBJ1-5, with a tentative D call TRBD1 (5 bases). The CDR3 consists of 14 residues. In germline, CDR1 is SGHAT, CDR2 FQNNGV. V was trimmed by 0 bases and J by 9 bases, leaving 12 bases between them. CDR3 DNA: TGTGCCAGCAGCTTAGATCCAGGGAGTTGGCCCCAGCATTTT. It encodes CASSLDPGSWPQHF. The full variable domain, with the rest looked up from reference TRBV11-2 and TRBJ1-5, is EAGVAQSPRYKIIEKRQSVAFWCNPISGHATLYWYQQILGQGPKLLIQFQNNGVVDDSQLPKDRFSAERLKGVDSTLKIQPAKLEDSAVYLCASSLDPGSWPQHFGDGTRLSIL.

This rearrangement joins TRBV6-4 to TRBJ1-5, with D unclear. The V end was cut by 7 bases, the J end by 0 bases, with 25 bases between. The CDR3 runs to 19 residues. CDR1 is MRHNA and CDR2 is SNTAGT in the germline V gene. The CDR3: CASTDQKPRWYYSNQPQHF. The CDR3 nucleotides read TGTGCCAGCACCGACCAAAAACCCCGGTGGTACTATAGCAATCAGCCCCAGCATTTT.

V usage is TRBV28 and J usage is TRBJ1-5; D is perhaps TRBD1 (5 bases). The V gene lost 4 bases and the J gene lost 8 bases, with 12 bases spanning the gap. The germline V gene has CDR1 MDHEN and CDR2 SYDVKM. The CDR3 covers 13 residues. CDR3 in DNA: TGTGCCAGCAGTTGGGACGGTTCAAAGCCCCAGCATTTT. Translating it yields CASSWDGSKPQHF.

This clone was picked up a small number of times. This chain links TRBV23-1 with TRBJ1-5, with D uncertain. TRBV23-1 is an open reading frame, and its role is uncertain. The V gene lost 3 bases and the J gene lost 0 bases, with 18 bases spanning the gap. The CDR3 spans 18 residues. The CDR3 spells CASSQIVGIIGSNQPQHF. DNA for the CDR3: TGCGCCAGCAGTCAGATAGTGGGGATCATAGGTAGCAATCAGCCCCAGCATTTT.

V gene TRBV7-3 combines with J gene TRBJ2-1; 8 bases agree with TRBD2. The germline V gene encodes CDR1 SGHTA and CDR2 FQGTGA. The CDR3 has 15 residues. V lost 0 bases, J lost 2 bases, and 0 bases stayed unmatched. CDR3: CASSLTSGAYNEQFF. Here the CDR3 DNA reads TGTGCCAGCAGCTTAACTAGCGGGGCCTACAATGAGCAGTTCTTC.

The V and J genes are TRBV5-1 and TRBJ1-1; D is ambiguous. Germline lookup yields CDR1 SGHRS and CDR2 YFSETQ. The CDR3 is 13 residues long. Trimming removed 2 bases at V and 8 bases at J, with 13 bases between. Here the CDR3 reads CASSLMDREEAFF. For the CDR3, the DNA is TGCGCCAGCAGCTTAATGGACCGAGAGGAAGCTTTCTTT.

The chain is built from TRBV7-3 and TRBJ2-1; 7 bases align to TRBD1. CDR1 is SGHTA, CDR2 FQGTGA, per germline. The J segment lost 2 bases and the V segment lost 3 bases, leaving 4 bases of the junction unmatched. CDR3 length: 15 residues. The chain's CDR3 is CASSLGQLTYNEQFF. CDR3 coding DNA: TGTGCCAGCAGCTTGGGACAGCTAACCTACAATGAGCAGTTCTTC.

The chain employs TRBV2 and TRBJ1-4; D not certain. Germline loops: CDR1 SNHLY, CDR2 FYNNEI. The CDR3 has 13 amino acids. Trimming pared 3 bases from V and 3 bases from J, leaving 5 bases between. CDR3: CASSEPPNEKLFF. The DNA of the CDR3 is TGTGCCAGCAGTGAGCCGCCTAATGAAAAACTGTTTTTT.

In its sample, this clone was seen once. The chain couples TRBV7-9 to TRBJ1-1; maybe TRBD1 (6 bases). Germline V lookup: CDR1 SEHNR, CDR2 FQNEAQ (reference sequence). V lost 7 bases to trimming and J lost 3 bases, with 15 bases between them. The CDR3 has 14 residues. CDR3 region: CASTSDSRDTEAFF. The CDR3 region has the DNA TGTGCCAGCACCTCGGACAGCCGGGACACTGAAGCTTTCTTT.

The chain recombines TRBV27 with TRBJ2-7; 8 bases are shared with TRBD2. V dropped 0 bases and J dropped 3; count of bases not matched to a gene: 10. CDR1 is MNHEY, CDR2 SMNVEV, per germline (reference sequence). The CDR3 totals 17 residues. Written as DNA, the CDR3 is TGTGCCAGCAGTTTATCGAGAGTTGCGGGAGGAATCTACGAGCAGTACTTC. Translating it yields CASSLSRVAGGIYEQYF.

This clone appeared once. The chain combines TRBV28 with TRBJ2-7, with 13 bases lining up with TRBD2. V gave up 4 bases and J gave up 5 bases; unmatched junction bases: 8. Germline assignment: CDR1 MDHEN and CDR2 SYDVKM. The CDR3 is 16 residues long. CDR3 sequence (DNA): TGTGCCAGCAGTTGGACTAGCGGGAGTTCTTTCCACGAGCAGTACTTC. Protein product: CASSWTSGSSFHEQYF. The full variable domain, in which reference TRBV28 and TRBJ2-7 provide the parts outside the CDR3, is DVKVTQSSRYLVKRTGEKVFLECVQDMDHENMFWYRQDPGLGLRLIYFSYDVKMKEKGDIPEGYSVSREKKERFSLILESASTNQTSMYLCASSWTSGSSFHEQYFGPGTRLTVT.

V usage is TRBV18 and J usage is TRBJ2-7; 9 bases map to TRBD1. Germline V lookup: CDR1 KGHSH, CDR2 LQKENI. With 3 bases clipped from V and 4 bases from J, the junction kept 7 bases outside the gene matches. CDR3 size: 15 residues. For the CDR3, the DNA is TGTGCCAGCTCACCTGGGAGGACAGGGGTATACGAGCAGTACTTC. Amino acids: CASSPGRTGVYEQYF. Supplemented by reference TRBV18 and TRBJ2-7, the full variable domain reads NAGVMQNPRHLVRRRGQEARLRCSPMKGHSHVYWYRQLPEEGLKFMVYLQKENIIDESGMPKERFSAEFPKEGPSILRIQQVVRGDSAAYFCASSPGRTGVYEQYFGPGTRLTVT.

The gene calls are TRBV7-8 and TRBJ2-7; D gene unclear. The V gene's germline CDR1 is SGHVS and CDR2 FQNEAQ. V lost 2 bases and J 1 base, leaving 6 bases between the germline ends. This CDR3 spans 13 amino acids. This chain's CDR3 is CASSLQQSYEQYF. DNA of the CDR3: TGTGCCAGCAGCTTACAACAGTCCTACGAGCAGTACTTC.

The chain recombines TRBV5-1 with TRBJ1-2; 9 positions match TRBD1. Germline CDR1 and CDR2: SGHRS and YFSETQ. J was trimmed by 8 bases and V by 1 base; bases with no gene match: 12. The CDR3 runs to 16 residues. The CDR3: CASSLTGTGLQLGYTF. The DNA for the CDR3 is TGCGCCAGCAGCTTGACGGGGACAGGGTTGCAGTTGGGCTACACCTTC.

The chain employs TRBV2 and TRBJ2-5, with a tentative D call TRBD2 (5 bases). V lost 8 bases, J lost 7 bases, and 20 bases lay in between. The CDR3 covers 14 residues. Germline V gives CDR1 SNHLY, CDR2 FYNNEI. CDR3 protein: CASYSVAARGTQYF. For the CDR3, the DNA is TGTGCCAGCTATAGTGTCGCCGCCCGGGGGACCCAGTACTTC.

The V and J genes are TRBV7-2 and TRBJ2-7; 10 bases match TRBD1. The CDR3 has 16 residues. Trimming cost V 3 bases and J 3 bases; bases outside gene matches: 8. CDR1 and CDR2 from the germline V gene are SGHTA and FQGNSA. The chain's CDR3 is CASSFPSGQGLYEQYF. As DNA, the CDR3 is TGTGCCAGCAGCTTTCCTTCGGGACAGGGGCTCTACGAGCAGTACTTC.

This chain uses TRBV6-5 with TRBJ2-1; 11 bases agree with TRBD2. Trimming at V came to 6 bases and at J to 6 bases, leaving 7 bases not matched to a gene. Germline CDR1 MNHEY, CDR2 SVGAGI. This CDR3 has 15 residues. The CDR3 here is CASSHTSGGANEQFF. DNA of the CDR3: TGTGCCAGCAGCCATACTAGCGGGGGTGCCAATGAGCAGTTCTTC.

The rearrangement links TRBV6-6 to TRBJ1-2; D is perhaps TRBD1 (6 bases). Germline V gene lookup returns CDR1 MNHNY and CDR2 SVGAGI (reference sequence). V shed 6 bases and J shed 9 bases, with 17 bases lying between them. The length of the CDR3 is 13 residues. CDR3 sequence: CASSKDRSVSYTF. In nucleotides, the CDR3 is TGTGCCAGCAGCAAAGACAGGAGCGTGAGCTACACCTTC.

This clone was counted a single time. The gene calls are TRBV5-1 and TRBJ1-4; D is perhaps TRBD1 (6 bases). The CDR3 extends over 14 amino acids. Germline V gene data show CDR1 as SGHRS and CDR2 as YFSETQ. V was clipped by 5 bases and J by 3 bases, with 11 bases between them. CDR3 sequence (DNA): TGCGCCAGCAGTTTCGGGGGCTCTAATGAAAAACTGTTTTTT. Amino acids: CASSFGGSNEKLFF.

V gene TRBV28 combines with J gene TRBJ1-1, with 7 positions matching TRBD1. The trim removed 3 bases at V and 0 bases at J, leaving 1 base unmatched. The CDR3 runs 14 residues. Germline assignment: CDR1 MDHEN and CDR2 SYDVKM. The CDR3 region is CASSLTGMNTEAFF. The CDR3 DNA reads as TGTGCCAGCAGTTTGACAGGGATGAACACTGAAGCTTTCTTT.

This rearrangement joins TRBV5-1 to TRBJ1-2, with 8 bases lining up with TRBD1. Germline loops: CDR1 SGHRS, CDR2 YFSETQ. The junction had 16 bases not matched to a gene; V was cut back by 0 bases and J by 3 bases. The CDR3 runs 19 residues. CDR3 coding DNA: TGCGCCAGCAGCTTGGTTTCCAGGGGGCTTACCGGAAACGACTATGGCTACACCTTC. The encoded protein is CASSLVSRGLTGNDYGYTF.

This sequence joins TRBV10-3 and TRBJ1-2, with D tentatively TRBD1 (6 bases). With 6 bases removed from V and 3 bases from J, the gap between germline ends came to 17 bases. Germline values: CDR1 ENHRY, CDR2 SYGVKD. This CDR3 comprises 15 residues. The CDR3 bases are TGTGCCATCAGCGCCGGTACAGGGTTTGACTATGGCTACACCTTC. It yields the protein CAISAGTGFDYGYTF.

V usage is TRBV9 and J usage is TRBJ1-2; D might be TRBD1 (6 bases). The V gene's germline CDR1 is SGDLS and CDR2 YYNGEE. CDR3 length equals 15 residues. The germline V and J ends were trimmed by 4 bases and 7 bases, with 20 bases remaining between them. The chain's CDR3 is CASSTRRDTSSGYTF. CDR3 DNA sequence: TGTGCCAGCAGCACGAGACGGGACACCAGCTCTGGCTACACCTTC.

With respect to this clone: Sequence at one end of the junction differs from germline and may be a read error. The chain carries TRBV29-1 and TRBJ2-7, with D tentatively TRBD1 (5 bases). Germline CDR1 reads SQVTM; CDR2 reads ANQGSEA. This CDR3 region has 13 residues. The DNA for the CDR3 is TGCAGCGTCGAAGGGGCGGACTCCTACGAGCAGTACTTC. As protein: CSVEGADSYEQYF.

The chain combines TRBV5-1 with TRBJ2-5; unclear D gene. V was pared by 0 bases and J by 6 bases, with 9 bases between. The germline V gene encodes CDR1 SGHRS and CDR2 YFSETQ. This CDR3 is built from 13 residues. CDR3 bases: TGCGCCAGCAGCTTGGAGGGCGCGCAGACCCAGTACTTC. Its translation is CASSLEGAQTQYF.

CDR3 loop: CSVRQGAGETQYF. The CDR3, as DNA: TGCAGCGTTCGACAGGGGGCCGGGGAGACCCAGTACTTC. The V gene is TRBV29-1, the J gene TRBJ2-5, with 10 bases that match TRBD1. There are 13 residues in the CDR3. Trimming at V came to 5 bases and at J to 5 bases, leaving 5 bases not matched to a gene. The V gene's germline CDR1 is SQVTM and CDR2 ANQGSEA.

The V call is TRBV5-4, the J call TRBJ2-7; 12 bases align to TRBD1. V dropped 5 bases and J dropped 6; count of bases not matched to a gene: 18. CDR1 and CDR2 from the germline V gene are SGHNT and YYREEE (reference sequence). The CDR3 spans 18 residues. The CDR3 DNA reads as TGTGCCAGCAGACCTGGGGGGACAGGGGGCGCCGTCCACCGCGAGCAGTACTTC. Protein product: CASRPGGTGGAVHREQYF.